In this sample, the clone carrying this T cell receptor (beta chain) turned up many times. Its antigen is not identified. This record belongs to a study of T cells after posttransplantation cyclophosphamide. Notes on the study in general: Skin or GI-infiltrating T cells shared few TRB sequences with blood. Recipient CMV seropositivity and CMV reactivation strongly tracked TRB clonality. Donor CD8+ memory clones often dominated recipient blood repertoires at later times.

Trimming took off 7 bases at V and 0 bases at J, with 6 bases between the two ends. The CDR3 totals 13 residues. Germline V lookup: CDR1 MNHEY, CDR2 SVGAGI. Some clones are missing from TCRdb's copy, which holds only in-frame ones; the method was immunoSEQ multiplex PCR. The profile covers tens of thousands of clones, none occurring a single time. This receptor was taken from a man aged 45 to 65 in good health, CMV-negative, and a related stem cell transplant donor. The rearrangement uses TRBV6-5 and TRBJ2-2; D is uncertain. Sequencing input: PBMCs. CDR3 in amino acids: CASIVANTGELFF. The CDR3 coding sequence is TGTGCCAGCATTGTAGCGAACACCGGGGAGCTGTTTTTT.